This T cell receptor (beta chain) was profiled in a study of blood T cell repertoires in COVID-19. Study context: COVID-19 samples from acute and convalescent phases originated in the United States, Italy and Spain. Nucleic acid was either cDNA or gDNA, and it came from T cells, B-cell-depleted T cells, or PBMCs.

The CDR3 extends over 14 amino acids. Germline assignment: CDR1 SGHVS and CDR2 FQNEAQ. V lost 5 bases, J lost 6 bases, and 7 bases stayed unmatched. Original methodology: Reference gene primer amplification yielded estimated nucleated cell counts. Method: immunoSEQ multiplex PCR; TCRdb's copy keeps in-frame clones and lacks some. From that table come the V and J calls and clone size; the DNA was used to work out D and trimming. This table holds 100,000 to 150,000 clones, over 75% found once. The chain carries TRBV7-8 and TRBJ1-5; 7 bases map to TRBD1. This TCR derives from an elderly woman with acute or convalescent COVID-19. The sample was peripheral blood. The DNA for the CDR3 is TGTGCCAGCAGCGCTGGAAGGGGGCTTCAGCCCCAGCATTTT. Residues: CASSAGRGLQPQHF.